This T cell receptor beta chain was obtained from a study of cytomegalovirus exposure and HLA in healthy donors. Study results and limitations: As confirmed in vitro, a few CMV-associated chains were specific for CMV antigens. Sequencing likely generated an artifact that appeared as a cluster of highly shared sequence variants. Most TCR beta V segments were productive about 87% or about 30% of the time in an earlier analysis. Analysis performed later found roughly 17,000 TCR beta sequences associated with HLA alleles at 0.05 false discovery rate.

The PCR employed 60 Vbeta primers together with 13 Jbeta primers. Some clones are missing from TCRdb's copy, which holds only in-frame ones; the method was immunoSEQ multiplex PCR. Altogether 150,000 to 200,000 clones are present, about 65% being singletons, with the ten largest covering 7% to 7.5%. The germline V gene has CDR1 SGHNT and CDR2 YYREEE (reference sequence). The CDR3 extends over 16 amino acids. The V end lost 0 bases, the J end lost 3 bases, and 16 bases lay between the germline ends. Comment on this clone: What it binds is not known.

The sequence was obtained from a man aged 40-49 years in good health and CMV-seropositive. Sequencing used PBMCs. The rearrangement uses TRBV5-4 and TRBJ2-7; TRBD1 is a possible D gene (6 bases). Here the CDR3 DNA reads TGTGCCAGCAGCTTGGACGGTTGGGGGCGTAGCTACGAGCAGTACTTC. Amino acid sequence: CASSLDGWGRSYEQYF.